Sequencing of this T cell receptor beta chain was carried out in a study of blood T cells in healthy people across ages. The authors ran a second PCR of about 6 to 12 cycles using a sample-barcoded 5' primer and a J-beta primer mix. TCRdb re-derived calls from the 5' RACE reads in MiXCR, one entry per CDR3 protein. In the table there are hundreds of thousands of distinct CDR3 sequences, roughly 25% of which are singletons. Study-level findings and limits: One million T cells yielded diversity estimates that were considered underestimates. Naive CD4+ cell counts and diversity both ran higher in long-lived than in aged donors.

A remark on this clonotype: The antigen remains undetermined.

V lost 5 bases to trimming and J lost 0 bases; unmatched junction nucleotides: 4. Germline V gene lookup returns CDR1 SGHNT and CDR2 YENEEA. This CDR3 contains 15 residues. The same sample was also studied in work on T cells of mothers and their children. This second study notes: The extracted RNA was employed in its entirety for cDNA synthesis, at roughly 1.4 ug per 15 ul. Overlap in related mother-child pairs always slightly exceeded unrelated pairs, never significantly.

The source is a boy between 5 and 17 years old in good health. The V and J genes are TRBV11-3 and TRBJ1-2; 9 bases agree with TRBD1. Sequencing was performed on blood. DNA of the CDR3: TGTGCCAGCAGCGTGACAGGGGGAACTAACTATGGCTACACCTTC. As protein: CASSVTGGTNYGYTF.